One and the same sample provided the 4 T cell receptor beta chains below, sequenced in a study of T-cell reconstitution after alpha-beta-depleted transplantation in children (dated by TCRdb to about 2016). The protocol used for the library was PCR. Sequencing relied on an Illumina HiSeq 2500. TCR library preparation used molecular barcoding, with unique molecular identifiers applied to normalize quantification of the TCRbeta repertoire. Using fastp trimming at Q25 and MiXCR clonotype assembly, TCRdb reanalyzed the public sequencing data and kept in-frame beta chains. Every entry covers one CDR3 protein and lists the most common genes and DNA from its rows. The sample records roughly 300,000 distinct CDR3 sequences, about 9.3% of which are singletons. The ten top clones hold less than 2.5% of the sample. Sequenced material: PBMCs from the stem cell graft donor, taken from the stem cell graft. The receptors derive from a human donor who donated a stem cell graft to a child with acute lymphoblastic leukemia.

The chain carries TRBV28 and TRBJ2-5; possibly TRBD2 for D (5 bases). The CDR3 loop spans 15 amino acids. V dropped 3 bases and J dropped 5 bases, with 16 bases sitting between them. Germline CDR1 and CDR2: MDHEN and SYDVKM. The CDR3 bases are TGTGCCAGCAGTTTTGAAGAGGGAGTATGGGAGACCCAGTACTTC. As protein: CASSFEEGVWETQYF.

The table lists this clonotype with a few counts. The chain couples TRBV29-1 to TRBJ2-6, with 7 bases fitting TRBD2. In germline, CDR1 is SQVTM, CDR2 ANQGSEA. The CDR3 runs 16 residues. Trimming cost V 2 bases and J 1 base; bases outside gene matches: 5. The CDR3, as DNA: TGCAGCGTTGAAAGGGAGGGAAGGTCTGGGGCCAACGTCCTGACTTTC. As protein: CSVEREGRSGANVLTF.

This clonotype has at least ten counts. V and J are TRBV2 and TRBJ2-1; the match to TRBD2 covers 11 bases. V dropped 1 base and J dropped 3; count of bases not matched to a gene: 5. This CDR3 region has 17 residues. Germline V lookup: CDR1 SNHLY, CDR2 FYNNEI. The CDR3 coding sequence is TGTGCCAGCAGTGAAGAGTTAGCGGGAGGGTTCTACAATGAGCAGTTCTTC. Its protein product is CASSEELAGGFYNEQFF.

This clonotype occurred many times. This chain connects TRBV10-3 to TRBJ2-7, with unresolved D. The V gene lost 0 bases and the J gene lost 6 bases, with 15 bases spanning the gap. The CDR3 extends over 15 amino acids. Per the germline V gene, CDR1 is ENHRY and CDR2 is SYGVKD. CDR3 amino acids: CAISESIGNSLEQYF. CDR3 DNA sequence: TGTGCCATCAGTGAGTCGATTGGCAACTCCCTCGAGCAGTACTTC.